These 30 T cell receptor beta chains were all obtained from the same sample, sequenced in a study of blood T cell repertoires in COVID-19. Profiling relied on immunoSEQ multiplex PCR, and the TCRdb table lists in-frame clones only, not all of them. The data show around 350,000 clones, approximately 86% seen once. Material: peripheral blood. Every receptor here comes from a human donor in a cohort sampled during active COVID-19.

This rearrangement joins TRBV9 to TRBJ2-1; D is perhaps TRBD2 (6 bases). CDR1 and CDR2 (germline): SGDLS, YYNGEE. Trimming removed 1 base at V and 5 bases at J, with 10 bases between. The CDR3 has 14 residues. The CDR3 DNA follows: TGTGCCAGCAGCGTAAATTGGGGGGACAATGAGCAGTTCTTC. This translates into CASSVNWGDNEQFF.

The chain has TRBV30 and TRBJ2-2; 8 positions agree with TRBD2. CDR1 GTSNPN and CDR2 SVGIG come from the germline V gene (reference sequence). This CDR3 region has 17 residues. The junction had 11 bases not matched to a gene; V was cut back by 0 bases and J by 5 bases. The CDR3, as DNA: TGTGCCTGGAGTGTAGTGCCCCTCCAGCGGGGGACCGGGGAGCTGTTTTTT. Its protein is CAWSVVPLQRGTGELFF.

The J gene is TRBJ2-2, the V gene TRBV11-2; D is possibly TRBD2 (6 bases). In germline, CDR1 is SGHAT, CDR2 FQNNGV. The CDR3 runs 16 residues. V lost 1 base and J lost 7, with 16 bases in between. CDR3 in amino acids: CASSLGGGMTLGELFF. CDR3 DNA sequence: TGTGCCAGCAGCTTAGGGGGAGGAATGACGCTCGGGGAGCTGTTTTTT.

This clone has only a few counts. V usage is TRBV4-2 and J usage is TRBJ1-1, with 7 bases lining up with TRBD1. The germline V gene has CDR1 LGHNA and CDR2 YNFKEQ. The V segment lost 0 bases and the J segment 6 bases; nucleotides outside the gene matches: 7. The CDR3 totals 15 residues. DNA for the CDR3: TGTGCCAGCAGCCAAGAAGGGGGCTGGTCCGCTGAAGCTTTCTTT. It codes for CASSQEGGWSAEAFF.

The chain recombines TRBV6-5 with TRBJ2-1; 11 bases are a match to TRBD1. Germline V gene sequence: CDR1 MNHEY, CDR2 SVGAGI. Trimming took 6 bases from V and 5 from J; bases not matched to a gene: 0. This CDR3 is 13 amino acids long. The CDR3 sequence is CASRGQGDNEQFF. CDR3 nucleotide sequence: TGTGCCAGCAGGGGACAGGGGGACAATGAGCAGTTCTTC.

The V and J genes are TRBV13 and TRBJ2-3; 8 bases are a match to TRBD1. The CDR3 runs to 19 residues. Germline-derived CDR1 and CDR2 are PRHDT and FYEKMQ (reference sequence). Germline trimming cut 7 bases from V and 1 base from J; bases unmatched to any gene: 19. The CDR3 sequence is CASTRLGTGLYWGTDTQYF. DNA of the CDR3: TGTGCCAGCACCCGTCTCGGGACAGGACTATATTGGGGCACAGATACGCAGTATTTT.

This clone has a single count. The chain carries TRBV20-1 and TRBJ1-6; 8 bases align to TRBD1. The CDR3 runs to 10 residues. The germline V gene encodes CDR1 DFQATT and CDR2 SNEGSKA (reference sequence). The J segment lost 12 bases and the V segment lost 7 bases, leaving 2 bases of the junction unmatched. CDR3 in amino acids: CSGQGRPLHF. The DNA for the CDR3 is TGCAGTGGACAGGGGAGACCCCTCCACTTT.

V is TRBV5-5 and J is TRBJ2-3, with 7 bases identical to TRBD1. This CDR3 region has 15 residues. Trimming at V came to 0 bases and at J to 4 bases, leaving 5 bases not matched to a gene. Germline CDR1 SGHKS, CDR2 YYEKEE (reference sequence). Here the CDR3 DNA reads TGTGCCAGCAGCTTGGGTGACAGGGACGCAGATACGCAGTATTTT. It specifies CASSLGDRDADTQYF. Full variable domain (outside the CDR3, taken from reference TRBV5-5 and TRBJ2-3): DAGVTQSPTHLIKTRGQQVTLRCSPISGHKSVSWYQQVLGQGPQFIFQYYEKEERGRGNFPDRFSARQFPNYSSELNVNALLLGDSALYLCASSLGDRDADTQYFGPGTRLTVL.

The CDR3: CASSRGLAGVRRADTQYF. Written as DNA, the CDR3 is TGTGCCAGCAGTCGGGGACTAGCGGGAGTGAGGAGAGCAGATACGCAGTATTTT. J is TRBJ2-3 and V is TRBV2, with TRBD2 identical over 14 bases. Trimming removed 5 bases from V and 4 bases from J; junction bases left unmatched: 11. Per the germline V gene, CDR1 is SNHLY and CDR2 is FYNNEI. The CDR3 extends over 18 amino acids.

The chain links TRBV6-1 to TRBJ1-1; D perhaps matches TRBD1 (6 bases). The CDR3 length is 14 residues. V was clipped by 1 base and J by 4 bases, with 10 bases between them. The germline V gene encodes CDR1 MNHNS and CDR2 SASEGT. CDR3 nucleotides: TGTGCCAGCAGTGAAGGGACAGTGGGCACTGAAGCTTTCTTT. Encoded protein: CASSEGTVGTEAFF.

This clone appeared once. This chain links TRBV6-6 with TRBJ1-6, with D possibly TRBD1 on 6 matching bases. CDR3 length equals 14 residues. Germline V gene data show CDR1 as MNHNY and CDR2 as SVGAGI (reference sequence). The V end was cut by 6 bases, the J end by 7 bases, with 13 bases between. The CDR3 reads CASRRGPENSPLHF. For the CDR3, the DNA is TGTGCCAGCAGGCGGGGGCCTGAAAATTCACCCCTCCACTTT.

V is TRBV24-1 and J is TRBJ2-5; 7 positions agree with TRBD2. This CDR3 is built from 14 residues. Per the germline V gene, CDR1 is KGHDR and CDR2 is SFDVKD. V trimming: 0 bases; J trimming: 5 bases; junction bases outside the gene matches: 2. The CDR3 coding sequence is TGTGCCACCAGTGATTTGAGGGGAGGGGAGACCCAGTACTTC. Translated: CATSDLRGGETQYF.

This clone has a single count. The chain joins TRBV5-1 to TRBJ1-2; TRBD1 matches 7 bases. CDR1 SGHRS and CDR2 YFSETQ come from the germline V gene. V gave up 1 base and J gave up 0 bases; unmatched junction bases: 9. The CDR3 length is 17 residues. CDR3 nucleotide sequence: TGCGCCAGCAGCTTGTCGGCGGAACAGGGGACTAACTATGGCTACACCTTC. As protein: CASSLSAEQGTNYGYTF. Variable domain in full (rest from reference TRBV5-1 and TRBJ1-2): KAGVTQTPRYLIKTRGQQVTLSCSPISGHRSVSWYQQTPGQGLQFLFEYFSETQRNKGNFPGRFSGRQFSNSRSEMNVSTLELGDSALYLCASSLSAEQGTNYGYTFGSGTRLTVV.

The chain employs TRBV30 and TRBJ1-2; no definite D call. Trimming left V 4 bases short and J 4 bases short, with 10 bases between. The CDR3 sequence is 12 residues long. The germline gives CDR1 GTSNPN, CDR2 SVGIG (reference sequence). The CDR3 here is CAWTGTVYGYTF. The CDR3 bases are TGTGCCTGGACCGGAACAGTCTATGGCTACACCTTC.

This clone appeared a single time. Other DNA sequences in the same sample also yield this CDR3. The V gene is TRBV28, the J gene TRBJ1-5; no clear D gene. The CDR3 runs to 13 residues. Germline V gene data show CDR1 as MDHEN and CDR2 as SYDVKM. V lost 6 bases and J lost 1, with 7 bases in between. The CDR3 loop is CASSGGSNQPQHF. Written as DNA, the CDR3 is TGTGCCAGCAGCGGCGGGAGCAATCAGCCCCAGCATTTT.

The rearrangement links TRBV30 to TRBJ2-3; the D gene is possibly TRBD2 (6 bases). In germline, CDR1 is GTSNPN, CDR2 SVGIG (reference sequence). V was clipped by 5 bases and J by 1 base, with 22 bases between them. The CDR3 extends over 17 amino acids. The CDR3 DNA reads as TGTGCCTGGGGATTTGGAGGTCGGGACTGGCGCACAGATACGCAGTATTTT. Protein product: CAWGFGGRDWRTDTQYF.

This sequence joins TRBV19 and TRBJ2-1; 9 nucleotides agree with TRBD2. Trimming cost V 3 bases and J 6 bases; bases outside gene matches: 9. This CDR3 is built from 16 residues. Looked up from germline, CDR1 is LNHDA and CDR2 is SQIVND (reference sequence). CDR3 residues: CASSMRLAGRPNEQFF. CDR3 DNA: TGTGCCAGTAGTATGAGGCTAGCGGGGCGGCCCAATGAGCAGTTCTTC.

The rearrangement uses TRBV5-6 and TRBJ2-7, with 8 bases lining up with TRBD1. CDR1 and CDR2 (germline): SGHDT, YYEEEE. This CDR3 is 15 amino acids long. Trimming removed 4 bases from V and 0 bases from J; junction bases left unmatched: 6. CDR3 protein: CASSVTGGSSYEQYF. The CDR3 DNA sequence: TGTGCCAGCAGCGTTACAGGGGGGAGCTCCTACGAGCAGTACTTC.

V is TRBV5-5 and J is TRBJ1-1, with D uncertain. Looked up from germline, CDR1 is SGHKS and CDR2 is YYEKEE (reference sequence). The CDR3 is 16 amino acids. V lost 0 bases and J lost 4, with 16 bases in between. CDR3 protein: CASSLDWHLAGTEAFF. The CDR3 bases are TGTGCCAGCAGCTTGGATTGGCACCTGGCGGGCACTGAAGCTTTCTTT.

V usage is TRBV5-4 and J usage is TRBJ2-5; TRBD2 might be the D (5 bases). CDR3 size: 14 residues. Germline loops: CDR1 SGHNT, CDR2 YYREEE (reference sequence). Trimming shortened V by 4 bases and J by 0 bases, and 10 bases separated the two germline ends. This CDR3 reads CASSVGINQETQYF. The CDR3 coding sequence is TGTGCCAGCAGCGTCGGGATAAACCAAGAGACCCAGTACTTC.

The gene calls are TRBV3-1 (or the pseudogene TRBV3-2) and TRBJ2-1, with D possibly TRBD2 on 6 matching bases. Trimming left V 0 bases short and J 7 bases short, with 16 bases between. This CDR3 has 16 amino acids. Germline V lookup: CDR1 LGHDT, CDR2 YNNKEL (reference sequence). The CDR3 loop reads CASSQDLTGEMNEQFF. The CDR3 nucleotides are TGTGCCAGCAGCCAAGATCTAACGGGGGAAATGAATGAGCAGTTCTTC.

The V and J genes are TRBV2 and TRBJ1-2, with D possibly being TRBD1 (6 bases). The CDR3 spans 13 residues. V was cut by 6 bases and J by 7 bases, with 15 bases left in between. Germline CDR1 and CDR2: SNHLY and FYNNEI. CDR3 protein: CASSANLGGGYTF. In DNA form, the CDR3 reads TGTGCCAGCAGCGCTAACCTAGGGGGTGGCTACACCTTC. Based on the CDR3 plus reference TRBV2 and TRBJ1-2, the full variable domain is EPEVTQTPSHQVTQMGQEVILRCVPISNHLYFYWYRQILGQKVEFLVSFYNNEISEKSEIFDDQFSVERPDGSNFTLKIRSTKLEDSAMYFCASSANLGGGYTFGSGTRLTVV.

The J gene is TRBJ2-5, the V gene TRBV11-2, with D tentatively TRBD2 (6 bases). This CDR3 spans 16 amino acids. The V gene's germline CDR1 is SGHAT and CDR2 FQNNGV. Trimming left V 3 bases short and J 0 bases short, with 14 bases between. CDR3 bases: TGTGCCAGCAGCTTTCGGCGGGACGGGTACCAAGAGACCCAGTACTTC. It translates to CASSFRRDGYQETQYF.

The V call is TRBV29-1, the J call TRBJ1-1; D possibly corresponds to TRBD1 (5 bases). The CDR3 spans 11 residues. Germline V gene sequence: CDR1 SQVTM, CDR2 ANQGSEA. The V end was cut by 8 bases, the J end by 3 bases, with 10 bases between. CDR3 in amino acids: CSPWGDTEAFF. In DNA form, the CDR3 reads TGCAGCCCTTGGGGGGACACTGAAGCTTTCTTT. Combining the CDR3 with reference TRBV29-1 and TRBJ1-1 gives the whole variable domain SAVISQKPSRDICQRGTSLTIQCQVDSQVTMMFWYRQQPGQSLTLIATANQGSEATYESGFVIDKFPISRPNLTFSTLTVSNMSPEDSSIYLCSPWGDTEAFFGQGTRLTVV.

CDR3 region: CASSSLTSWNSEQYF. The DNA of the CDR3 is TGTGCCAGCAGTTCCCTGACTAGCTGGAACTCAGAGCAGTACTTC. The chain is built from TRBV28 and TRBJ2-7; TRBD2 matches at 7 bases. The CDR3 loop spans 15 amino acids. The germline CDR1 and CDR2 sequences are MDHEN and SYDVKM. J lost 7 bases, V lost 4 bases, and 13 bases had no gene match.

The V gene is TRBV20-1, the J gene TRBJ1-2; weak D call: TRBD1 (5 bases). Per the germline V gene, CDR1 is DFQATT and CDR2 is SNEGSKA (reference sequence). Trimming left V 3 bases short and J 0 bases short, with 11 bases between. CDR3 length: 14 residues. CDR3 nucleotides: TGCAGTGCTAGTAGCGGGACCGCTAACTATGGCTACACCTTC. Translating gives CSASSGTANYGYTF.

This clone was recorded many times. The J gene is TRBJ2-1, the V gene TRBV28; 11 nucleotides align to TRBD2. The CDR3 consists of 17 residues. V lost 1 base, J lost 1 base, and 3 bases stayed unmatched. The germline CDR1 and CDR2 sequences are MDHEN and SYDVKM. The CDR3 region has the DNA TGTGCCAGCAGTTTATTAGCGGGGGGGCAGTCCTACAATGAGCAGTTCTTC. Its protein product is CASSLLAGGQSYNEQFF.

The chain has TRBV5-6 and TRBJ2-7, with TRBD2 matching 8 bases. CDR3 length: 15 amino acids. The trim removed 5 bases at V and 2 bases at J, leaving 9 bases unmatched. In germline, CDR1 is SGHDT, CDR2 YYEEEE. CDR3 region: CASSAFGGRTYEQYF. In DNA, the CDR3 is TGTGCCAGCAGTGCATTCGGCGGGAGGACCTACGAGCAGTACTTC.

The chain is built from TRBV24-1 and TRBJ2-3; 9 nucleotides align to TRBD1. V was clipped by 4 bases and J by 3 bases; unmatched bases: 7. The germline gives CDR1 KGHDR, CDR2 SFDVKD. This CDR3 has 16 residues. This chain's CDR3 is CATSDTTGGSTDTQYF. CDR3 sequence (DNA): TGTGCCACCAGTGACACAACAGGGGGCTCGACAGATACGCAGTATTTT.

The chain uses TRBV7-2 and TRBJ1-5; D unresolved. The CDR3 contains 13 residues. Trimming left V 5 bases short and J 2 bases short, with 7 bases between. Germline CDR1 reads SGHTA; CDR2 reads FQGNSA. CDR3 nucleotide sequence: TGTGCCAGCAGCCCCCGGGGCAATCAGCCCCAGCATTTT. Amino acid sequence: CASSPRGNQPQHF.